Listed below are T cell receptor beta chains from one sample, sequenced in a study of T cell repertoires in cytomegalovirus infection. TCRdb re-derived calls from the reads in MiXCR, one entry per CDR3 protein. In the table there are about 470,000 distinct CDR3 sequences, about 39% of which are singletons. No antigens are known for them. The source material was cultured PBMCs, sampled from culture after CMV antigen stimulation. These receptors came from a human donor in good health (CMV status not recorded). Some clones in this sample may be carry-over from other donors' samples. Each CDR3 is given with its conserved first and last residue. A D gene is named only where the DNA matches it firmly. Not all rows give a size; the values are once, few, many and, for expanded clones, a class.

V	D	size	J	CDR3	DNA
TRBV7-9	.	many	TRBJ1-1	CASSLHDRGVRTEAFF	TGTGCCAGCAGCTTACACGATAGAGGGGTTCGCACTGAAGCTTTCTTT
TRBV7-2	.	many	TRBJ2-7	CASSPGGGTYEQYF	TGTGCCAGCAGCCCGGGGGGCGGTACCTACGAGCAGTACTTC
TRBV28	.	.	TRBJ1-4	CASSFRSQSNEKLFF	TGTGCCAGCAGTTTTCGGTCCCAGTCTAATGAAAAACTGTTTTTT
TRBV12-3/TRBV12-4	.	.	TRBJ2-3	CASTAQDTQYF	TGTGCCAGCACCGCCCAAGATACGCAGTATTTT
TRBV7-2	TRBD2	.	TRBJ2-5	CASSRLPAGDQETQYF	TGTGCCAGCAGCCGTCTCCCAGCGGGGGATCAAGAGACCCAGTACTTC
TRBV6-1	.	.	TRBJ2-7	CARHRAREQYF	TGTGCCAGACACAGGGCCCGGGAGCAGTACTTC
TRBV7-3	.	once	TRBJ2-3	CASSPGVEASTDTQYF	TGTGCCAGCAGCCCAGGCGTTGAGGCTAGCACAGATACGCAGTATTTT
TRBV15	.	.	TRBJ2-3	CATALDGTSTDTQYF	TGTGCCACGGCCCTGGACGGAACTAGCACAGATACGCAGTATTTT
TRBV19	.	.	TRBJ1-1	CASSISGYDTEAFF	TGTGCCAGTAGTATTTCGGGGTACGACACTGAAGCTTTCTTT
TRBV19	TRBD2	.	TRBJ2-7	CASRLAVSTYEQYF	TGTGCCAGTAGGCTAGCGGTCTCGACCTACGAGCAGTACTTC
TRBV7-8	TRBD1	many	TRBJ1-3	CASSLNRQGAGNTIYF	TGTGCCAGCAGCTTAAATCGACAGGGAGCGGGAAACACCATATATTTT
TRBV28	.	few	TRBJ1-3	CASSFAGAVGNTIYF	TGTGCCAGCAGTTTCGCGGGGGCGGTTGGAAACACCATATATTTT
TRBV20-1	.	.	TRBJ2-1	CSAPLGGGNEQFF	TGCAGTGCCCCCTTAGGGGGAGGGAATGAGCAGTTCTTC
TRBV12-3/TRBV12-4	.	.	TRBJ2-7	CASSPRAQGEQYF	TGTGCCAGCAGTCCTAGGGCCCAGGGCGAGCAGTACTTC
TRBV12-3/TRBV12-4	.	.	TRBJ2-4	CASNRWVGGAAKNIQYF	TGTGCCAGCAATCGATGGGTTGGAGGGGCTGCCAAAAACATTCAGTACTTC
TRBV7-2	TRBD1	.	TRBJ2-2	CASTYRGHGTGELFF	TGTGCCAGCACATACAGGGGGCATGGCACCGGGGAGCTGTTTTTT
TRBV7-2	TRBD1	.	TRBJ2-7	CASSPGQANSYEQYF	TGTGCCAGCAGCCCCGGACAGGCTAACTCCTACGAGCAGTACTTC
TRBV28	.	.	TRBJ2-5	CASSSLLWDKGETQYF	TGTGCCAGCAGTTCTTTACTCTGGGACAAGGGAGAGACCCAGTACTTC
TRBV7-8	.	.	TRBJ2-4	CASSLGRGVAKNIQYF	TGTGCCAGCAGCTTAGGAAGGGGGGTAGCCAAAAACATTCAGTACTTC
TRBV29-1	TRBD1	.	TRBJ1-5	CSVEAGGWDQPQHF	TGCAGCGTTGAAGCAGGGGGCTGGGATCAGCCCCAGCATTTT
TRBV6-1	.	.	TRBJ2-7	CASSSVRFSGFRSYEQYF	TGTGCCAGCAGCTCCGTTAGGTTCTCAGGGTTTCGCTCCTACGAGCAGTACTTC
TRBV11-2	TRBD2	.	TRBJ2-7	CASSLNVGAGGYEQYF	TGTGCCAGCAGCTTAAACGTCGGGGCGGGAGGCTACGAGCAGTACTTC
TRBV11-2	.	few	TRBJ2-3	CASSFSRRDTQYF	TGTGCCAGCAGCTTTTCCCGGAGAGATACGCAGTATTTT
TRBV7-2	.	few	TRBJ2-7	CASSPRVSSSYEQYF	TGTGCCAGCAGCCCCAGGGTTTCCTCTTCTTACGAGCAGTACTTC
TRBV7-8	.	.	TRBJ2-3	CASSLVSGSGRSSTDTQYF	TGTGCCAGCAGCTTAGTTTCCGGGTCCGGGCGGTCTAGCACAGATACGCAGTATTTT
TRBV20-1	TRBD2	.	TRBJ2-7	CSARATSLDEQYF	TGCAGTGCTAGGGCGACTAGCCTGGACGAGCAGTACTTC
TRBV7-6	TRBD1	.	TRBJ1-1	CASRRTGGEAFF	TGTGCCAGCAGACGGACAGGGGGCGAAGCTTTCTTT
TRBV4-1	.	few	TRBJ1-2	CASSRGDGYTF	TGCGCCAGCAGCCGGGGGGATGGCTACACCTTC
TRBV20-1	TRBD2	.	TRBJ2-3	CSARGREGPDTQYF	TGCAGTGCTAGGGGGCGGGAGGGCCCAGATACGCAGTATTTT
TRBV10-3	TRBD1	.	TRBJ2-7	CAIRGTGEAYEQYF	TGTGCCATCAGAGGGACAGGGGAGGCCTACGAGCAGTACTTC
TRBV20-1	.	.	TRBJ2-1	CSANRGTNEQFF	TGCAGTGCAAATAGGGGGACCAATGAGCAGTTCTTC
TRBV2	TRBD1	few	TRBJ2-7	CASMDRPDRQYF	TGTGCCAGCATGGACAGGCCCGACAGGCAGTACTTC
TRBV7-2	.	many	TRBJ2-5	CASSPGWQETQYF	TGTGCCAGCAGCCCGGGGTGGCAAGAGACCCAGTACTTC
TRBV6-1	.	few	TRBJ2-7	CASSEADPYEQYF	TGTGCCAGCAGTGAAGCAGACCCCTACGAGCAGTACTTC
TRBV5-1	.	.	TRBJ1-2	CASSLTGEYGYTF	TGCGCCAGCAGCTTGACCGGGGAATATGGCTACACCTTC
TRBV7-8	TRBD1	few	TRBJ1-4	CASSSRGQVVGPNEKLFF	TGTGCCAGCAGCTCCCGGGGACAGGTGGTGGGTCCTAATGAAAAACTGTTTTTT
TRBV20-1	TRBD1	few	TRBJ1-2	CSAGDRRLGYTF	TGCAGTGCTGGGGACAGGCGGCTTGGCTACACCTTC
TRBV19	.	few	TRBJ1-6	CASGVDNSPLHF	TGTGCCAGCGGGGTTGATAATTCACCCCTCCACTTT
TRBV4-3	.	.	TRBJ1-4	CASSQVADEKLFF	TGCGCCAGCAGCCAAGTTGCCGATGAAAAACTGTTTTTT
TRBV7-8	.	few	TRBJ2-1	CASSLDRQSSYNEQFF	TGTGCCAGCAGCTTAGACAGGCAGAGCTCCTACAATGAGCAGTTCTTC
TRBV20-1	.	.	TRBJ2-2	CSARRGGLGTGELFF	TGCAGTGCTCGCCGTGGGGGGTTGGGCACCGGGGAGCTGTTTTTT
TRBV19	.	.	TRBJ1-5	CASTFRERGNQPQHF	TGTGCCAGTACCTTCCGGGAGAGGGGGAATCAGCCCCAGCATTTT
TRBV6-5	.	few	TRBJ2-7	CASSYGQQSNEQYF	TGTGCCAGCAGTTATGGACAGCAGTCAAACGAGCAGTACTTC
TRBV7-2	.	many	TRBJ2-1	CASSPGGSYNEQFF	TGTGCCAGCAGCCCCGGGGGCTCCTACAATGAGCAGTTCTTC
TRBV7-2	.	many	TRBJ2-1	CASSWGSSYNEQFF	TGTGCCAGCAGTTGGGGTAGCTCCTACAATGAGCAGTTCTTC
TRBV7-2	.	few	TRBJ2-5	CASSLVGSVETQYF	TGTGCCAGCAGCTTAGTGGGTAGTGTCGAGACCCAGTACTTC
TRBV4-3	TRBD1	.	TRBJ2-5	CASSHTRTGSQETQYF	TGCGCCAGCAGCCACACCCGGACAGGGAGTCAAGAGACCCAGTACTTC
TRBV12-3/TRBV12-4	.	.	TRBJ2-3	CASSLAESSTDTQYF	TGTGCCAGCAGTTTAGCAGAGTCTAGCACAGATACGCAGTATTTT
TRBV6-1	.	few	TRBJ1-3	CASSFENTIYF	TGTGCCAGCAGTTTTGAAAACACCATATATTTT
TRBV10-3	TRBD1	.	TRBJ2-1	CAISESGQGNNEQFF	TGTGCCATCAGTGAGTCGGGACAGGGTAACAATGAGCAGTTCTTC
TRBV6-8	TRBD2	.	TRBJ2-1	CASSRTLIPGGRAAEQFF	TGTGCCAGCAGTCGCACCCTAATACCTGGCGGGAGGGCCGCCGAGCAGTTCTTC
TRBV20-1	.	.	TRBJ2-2	CSASWGGATGELFF	TGCAGTGCTAGTTGGGGGGGGGCCACCGGGGAGCTGTTTTTT
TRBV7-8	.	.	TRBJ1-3	CASSLWPDGNTIYF	TGTGCCAGCAGCTTGTGGCCAGACGGAAACACCATATATTTT
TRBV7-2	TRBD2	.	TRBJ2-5	CASRFNAGGETQYF	TGTGCCAGCAGGTTTAACGCGGGAGGTGAGACCCAGTACTTC
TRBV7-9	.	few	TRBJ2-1	CASSLGVRNNEQFF	TGTGCCAGCAGCTTGGGGGTACGGAACAATGAGCAGTTCTTC
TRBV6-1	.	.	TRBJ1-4	CASSELGTNEKLFF	TGTGCCAGCAGTGAACTAGGAACTAATGAAAAACTGTTTTTT